Listed here is a single TCR beta chain. Its antigen is undetermined. An end of the junction does not agree with germline; a read error may underlie this. Other nucleotide sequences from this sample produce the same CDR3. MiXCR re-clonotyped the PCR reads for TCRdb. The repertoire has about 12,000 clones, about 25% of them found once; the top ten carry around 59%. Thyroid surgery took place with no prior treatment in any patient. The data stem from a study of metastatic and nonmetastatic thyroid tumors. The overall study: Repertoires were compared across blood and tumor or nodule tissue from malignant and benign thyroid patients. Regarding the study as a whole: Relative to benign nodules, malignant thyroid tumors were reportedly characterized by significantly elevated TCR beta diversity in blood and tumor.

The CDR3 consists of 13 residues. The V gene's germline CDR1 is GTSNPN and CDR2 SVGIG (reference sequence). The receptor comes from a male donor with papillary thyroid cancer or a benign thyroid nodule (not recorded which). Some clones in this sample may be carry-over from other donors' samples. Input material: blood. This chain links TRBV30 with TRBJ2-5, with 10 bases identical to TRBD1. The DNA for the CDR3 is TGTGCTTGGAGTCCGGGACAGGGGCAGACCCAGTACTTC. This sequence encodes CAWSPGQGQTQYF.